The present entry profiles one T cell receptor beta chain with its context. This entry comes from a study of OX40 agonist ivuxolimab in advanced cancers. Overall study context: Two cutaneous melanoma patients and one hepatocellular carcinoma patient, three in all, had partial responses.

The germline V and J ends were trimmed by 6 bases and 0 bases, with 12 bases remaining between them. Germline V gene data show CDR1 as SGHDN and CDR2 as FVKESK. CDR3 length equals 14 residues. Profiled with immunoSEQ multiplex PCR; TCRdb holds only in-frame clones, not every one. The sample carries 95,000 to 100,000 clones, around 91% recorded once. The material was CD4+ or CD8+ T cells sorted from blood, obtained in a trial of the OX40 agonist ivuxolimab. The chain links TRBV14 to TRBJ2-7; TRBD1 is a possible D gene (5 bases). The receptor comes from an adult with an advanced solid tumor such as melanoma, head and neck, liver or kidney cancer. The CDR3 coding sequence is TGTGCCAGCAGTCCTAACCAGGGCTCCTACGAGCAGTACTTC. Amino acid sequence: CASSPNQGSYEQYF. The whole variable domain, filled in from reference TRBV14 and TRBJ2-7, reads EAGVTQFPSHSVIEKGQTVTLRCDPISGHDNLYWYRRVMGKEIKFLLHFVKESKQDESGMPNNRFLAERTGGTYSTLKVQPAELEDSGVYFCASSPNQGSYEQYFGPGTRLTVT.